Sequencing of this T cell receptor beta chain was carried out in a study of T-cell memory formation after mild COVID-19. TCRdb recomputed calls from the 5' RACE reads with MiXCR, one row per CDR3 protein. This sample has 300,000 to 350,000 distinct CDR3 sequences, with around an eighth found just once. This receptor was taken from a man aged 18 to 35 who had mild COVID-19 (a few samples of this study predate the infection). Cell type and time point are not known. Sequenced material: PBMCs or a T cell subset sorted from them (not recorded which).

CDR3 nucleotides: TGTGCCAGCAGCCAACTGGGCGACCCGGACTCCTACGAGCAGTACTTC. Translation: CASSQLGDPDSYEQYF. This chain uses TRBV6-6 with TRBJ2-7; D remains unclear. Germline CDR1 is MNHNY and CDR2 is SVGAGI (reference sequence). The V end lost 6 bases, the J end lost 0 bases, and 18 bases lay between the germline ends. The CDR3 extends over 16 amino acids.